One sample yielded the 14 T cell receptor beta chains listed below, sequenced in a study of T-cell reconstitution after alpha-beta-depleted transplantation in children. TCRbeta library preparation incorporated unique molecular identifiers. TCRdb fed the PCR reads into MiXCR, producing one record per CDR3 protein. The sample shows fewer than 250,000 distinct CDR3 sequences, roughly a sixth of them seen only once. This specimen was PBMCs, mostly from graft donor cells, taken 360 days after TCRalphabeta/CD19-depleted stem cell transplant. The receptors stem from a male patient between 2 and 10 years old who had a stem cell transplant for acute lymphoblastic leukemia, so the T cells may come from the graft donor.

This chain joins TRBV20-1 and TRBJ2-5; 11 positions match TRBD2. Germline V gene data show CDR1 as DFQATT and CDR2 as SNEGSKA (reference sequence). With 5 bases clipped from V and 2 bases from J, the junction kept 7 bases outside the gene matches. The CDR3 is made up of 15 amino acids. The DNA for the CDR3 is TGCAGTGCTGCTATAGCGGGGGGGCGGCAAGAGACCCAGTACTTC. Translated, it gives CSAAIAGGRQETQYF.

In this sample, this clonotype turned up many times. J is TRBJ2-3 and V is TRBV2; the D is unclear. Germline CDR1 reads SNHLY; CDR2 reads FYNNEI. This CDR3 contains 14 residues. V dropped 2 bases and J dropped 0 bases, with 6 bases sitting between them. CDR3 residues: CASSEPASTDTQYF. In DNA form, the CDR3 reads TGTGCCAGCAGTGAACCAGCCAGCACAGATACGCAGTATTTT.

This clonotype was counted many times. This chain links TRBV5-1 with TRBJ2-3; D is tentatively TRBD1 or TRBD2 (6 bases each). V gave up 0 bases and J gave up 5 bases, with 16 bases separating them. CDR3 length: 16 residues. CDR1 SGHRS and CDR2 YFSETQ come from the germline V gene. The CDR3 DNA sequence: TGCGCCAGCAGCTTGGAGCGATGGGGGGCGGGAGATACGCAGTATTTT. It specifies CASSLERWGAGDTQYF.

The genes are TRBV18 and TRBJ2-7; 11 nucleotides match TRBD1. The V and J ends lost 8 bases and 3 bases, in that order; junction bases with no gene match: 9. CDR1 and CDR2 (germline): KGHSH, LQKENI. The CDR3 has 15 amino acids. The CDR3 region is CASAPGQGDLYEQYF. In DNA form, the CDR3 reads TGTGCCAGCGCCCCGGGACAGGGGGACCTCTACGAGCAGTACTTC. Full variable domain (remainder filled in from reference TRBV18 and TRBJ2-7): NAGVMQNPRHLVRRRGQEARLRCSPMKGHSHVYWYRQLPEEGLKFMVYLQKENIIDESGMPKERFSAEFPKEGPSILRIQQVVRGDSAAYFCASAPGQGDLYEQYFGPGTRLTVT.

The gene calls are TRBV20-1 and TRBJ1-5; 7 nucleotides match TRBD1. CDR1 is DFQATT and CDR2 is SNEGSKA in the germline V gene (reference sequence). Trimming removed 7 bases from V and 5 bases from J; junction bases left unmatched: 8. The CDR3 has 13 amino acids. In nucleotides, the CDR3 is TGCAGTGTGACCGGGACAGACTATCAGCCCCAGCATTTT. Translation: CSVTGTDYQPQHF.

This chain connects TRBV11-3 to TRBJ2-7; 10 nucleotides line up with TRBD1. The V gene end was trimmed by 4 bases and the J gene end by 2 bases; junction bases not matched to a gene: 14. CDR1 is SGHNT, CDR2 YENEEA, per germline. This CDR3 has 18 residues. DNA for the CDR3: TGTGCCAGCAGCTCGACTATTACCTCCGGGACAGGGGCCTACGAGCAGTACTTC. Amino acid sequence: CASSSTITSGTGAYEQYF.

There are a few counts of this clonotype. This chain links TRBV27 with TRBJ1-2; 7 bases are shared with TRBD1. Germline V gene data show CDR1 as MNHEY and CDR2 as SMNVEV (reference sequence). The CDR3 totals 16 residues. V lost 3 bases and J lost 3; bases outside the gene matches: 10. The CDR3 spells CASSFQPGGGDYGYTF. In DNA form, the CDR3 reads TGTGCCAGCAGTTTCCAGCCAGGGGGAGGTGACTATGGCTACACCTTC.

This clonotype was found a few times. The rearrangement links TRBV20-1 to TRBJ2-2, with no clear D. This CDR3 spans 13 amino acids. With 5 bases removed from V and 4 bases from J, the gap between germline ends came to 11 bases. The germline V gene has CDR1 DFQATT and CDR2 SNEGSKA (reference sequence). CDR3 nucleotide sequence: TGCAGTGCTTACGACCGATTCACCGGGGAGCTGTTTTTT. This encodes CSAYDRFTGELFF.

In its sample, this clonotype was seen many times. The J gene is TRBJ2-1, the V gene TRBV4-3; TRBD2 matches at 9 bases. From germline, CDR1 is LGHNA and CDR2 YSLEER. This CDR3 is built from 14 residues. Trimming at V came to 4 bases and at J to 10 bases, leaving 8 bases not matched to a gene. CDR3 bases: TGCGCCAGCAGCCCTACCAGCGGGAGGACCGAGCAGTTCTTC. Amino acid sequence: CASSPTSGRTEQFF.

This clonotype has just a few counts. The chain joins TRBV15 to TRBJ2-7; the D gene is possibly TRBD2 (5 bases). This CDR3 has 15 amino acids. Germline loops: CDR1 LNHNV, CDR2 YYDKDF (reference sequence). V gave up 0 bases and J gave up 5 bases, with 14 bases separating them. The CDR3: CATSRDLPTGNEQYF. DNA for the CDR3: TGTGCCACCAGCAGAGATTTACCTACGGGGAACGAGCAGTACTTC.

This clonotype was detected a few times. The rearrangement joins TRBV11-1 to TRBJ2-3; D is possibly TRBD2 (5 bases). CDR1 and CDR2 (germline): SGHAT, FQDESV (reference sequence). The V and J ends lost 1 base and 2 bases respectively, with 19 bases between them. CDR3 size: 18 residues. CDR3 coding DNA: TGTGCCAGCAGCTTAGGTGCCCTCTTCCGGGATGTCACAGATACGCAGTATTTT. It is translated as CASSLGALFRDVTDTQYF.

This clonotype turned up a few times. The CDR3 sequence: CASSYTLPRKTYEQYF. CDR3 DNA sequence: TGCGCCAGCAGCTATACATTACCCAGGAAAACCTACGAGCAGTACTTC. The chain uses TRBV5-1 and TRBJ2-7; D remains unclear. The CDR3 loop spans 16 amino acids. Germline loops: CDR1 SGHRS, CDR2 YFSETQ. The germline V and J ends were trimmed by 3 bases and 2 bases, with 18 bases remaining between them.

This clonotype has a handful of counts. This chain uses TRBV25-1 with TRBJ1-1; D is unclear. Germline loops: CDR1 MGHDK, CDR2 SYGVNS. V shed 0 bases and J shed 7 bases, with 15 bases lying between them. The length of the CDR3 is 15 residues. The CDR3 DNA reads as TGTGCCAGCAGTGAATATGCGGCCGGACGGAGTGAAGCTTTCTTT. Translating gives CASSEYAAGRSEAFF.

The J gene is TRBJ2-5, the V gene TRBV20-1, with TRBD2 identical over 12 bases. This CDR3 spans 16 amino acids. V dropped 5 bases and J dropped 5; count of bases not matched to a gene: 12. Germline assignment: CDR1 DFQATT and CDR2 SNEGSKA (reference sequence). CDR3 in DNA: TGCAGTGCTCGACTAGCGGGAGTTTCTTTTAGGGAGACCCAGTACTTC. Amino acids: CSARLAGVSFRETQYF.